The present entry profiles one TCR beta chain with its context. These data originate in a study of blood T cell repertoires in COVID-19. For the study at large: The samples span acute and convalescent COVID-19 from the United States, Italy and Spain. In each case, the material was cDNA or gDNA derived from T cells, B-cell-depleted T cells, or PBMCs.

In the authors' methods: Reference gene primers were amplified, and this amplification served to estimate nucleated cell counts. Clones were read by immunoSEQ multiplex PCR, and TCRdb kept only the in-frame ones, dropping some. The DNA was the basis for D and trimming; V, J and clone size are from that table. The sample includes roughly 90,000 clones, roughly 85% of them seen just once. Trimming shortened V by 7 bases and J by 6 bases, and 20 bases separated the two germline ends. The CDR3 contains 15 residues. Germline CDR1 reads MDHEN; CDR2 reads SYDVKM. This chain connects TRBV28 to TRBJ2-3; maybe TRBD1 (6 bases). Sequencing was done on a sample of peripheral blood. The TCR was taken from a man older than 75 with acute or convalescent COVID-19. The CDR3 spells CASKHQGIGTDTQYF. The CDR3 coding sequence is TGTGCCAGCAAACACCAGGGGATCGGTACGGATACGCAGTATTTT.